These 27 T cell receptor beta chains originate from one sample sequenced in a study of B cell selection in AIRE deficiency. Sorting defined conventional CD4 T cells as CD4+CD127+. Method: immunoSEQ multiplex PCR; TCRdb's copy keeps in-frame clones and lacks some. The sample has roughly 25,000 clones, about 95% seen once; the top ten hold 0.2% to 0.25%. Sequencing was done on a sample of CD4+CD127+ conventional T cells sorted from PBMCs. The receptors come from a human donor in good health.

The rearrangement joins TRBV28 to TRBJ1-1; D remains ambiguous. Trimming took 6 bases from V and 4 from J, leaving 15 bases between them. The CDR3 consists of 14 residues. Germline CDR1 reads MDHEN; CDR2 reads SYDVKM. The CDR3 DNA is TGTGCCAGCAGCCTCCCCATCGGGGTCACTGAAGCTTTCTTT. It encodes CASSLPIGVTEAFF.

This sequence joins TRBV27 and TRBJ2-7, with no clear D. The CDR3 length is 13 residues. Germline V gene lookup returns CDR1 MNHEY and CDR2 SMNVEV (reference sequence). V lost 3 bases and J lost 10, with 16 bases in between. CDR3 sequence (DNA): TGTGCCAGCAGTTTGAACAGCGAGGTAGGACAGTACTTC. It codes for CASSLNSEVGQYF.

The V gene is TRBV19, the J gene TRBJ2-3; 7 nucleotides match TRBD2. The CDR3 loop spans 14 amino acids. Germline CDR1 and CDR2: LNHDA and SQIVND (reference sequence). J gave up 9 bases and V 5 bases, and 11 bases lay outside the gene matches. For the CDR3, the DNA is TGTGCCAGTAGTCGAGCGGGGTCACAGATAACGCAGTATTTT. It specifies CASSRAGSQITQYF.

V gene TRBV5-6 combines with J gene TRBJ2-2; the match to TRBD2 covers 8 bases. Trimming removed 2 bases from V and 5 bases from J; junction bases left unmatched: 5. The CDR3 loop spans 15 amino acids. Germline V gene sequence: CDR1 SGHDT, CDR2 YYEEEE. The CDR3 loop is CASSFRTSRTGELFF. The CDR3 bases are TGTGCCAGCAGCTTCCGGACTAGCCGAACCGGGGAGCTGTTTTTT. The entire variable domain, with the rest obtained from reference TRBV5-6 and TRBJ2-2, is as follows: DAGVTQSPTHLIKTRGQQVTLRCSPKSGHDTVSWYQQALGQGPQFIFQYYEEEERQRGNFPDRFSGHQFPNYSSELNVNALLLGDSALYLCASSFRTSRTGELFFGEGSRLTVL.

This chain connects TRBV7-6 to TRBJ1-2; TRBD1 might be the D (5 bases). CDR1 and CDR2 from the germline V gene are SGHVS and FNYEAQ. This CDR3 comprises 13 residues. Trimming pared 5 bases from V and 4 bases from J, leaving 11 bases between. CDR3 region: CASSGRDGYGYTF. CDR3 nucleotides: TGTGCCAGCAGCGGCCGGGACGGCTATGGCTACACCTTC.

The chain employs TRBV5-4 and TRBJ2-5; D not resolved. The CDR3 spans 14 residues. Germline assignment: CDR1 SGHNT and CDR2 YYREEE (reference sequence). V was trimmed by 4 bases and J by 0 bases, leaving 10 bases between them. CDR3 protein: CASSPDGYQETQYF. For the CDR3, the DNA is TGTGCCAGCAGCCCAGACGGCTACCAAGAGACCCAGTACTTC.

V gene TRBV27 combines with J gene TRBJ2-1; D might be TRBD1 (5 bases). Trimming pared 6 bases from V and 8 bases from J, leaving 14 bases between. The CDR3 is 13 amino acids. Looked up from germline, CDR1 is MNHEY and CDR2 is SMNVEV (reference sequence). The CDR3 sequence is CASSLPRVDEQFF. CDR3 DNA: TGTGCCAGCAGCTTACCCAGGGTTGATGAGCAGTTCTTC.

The chain employs TRBV10-1 and TRBJ1-2, with no clear D. V was cut by 6 bases and J by 7 bases, with 6 bases left in between. The CDR3 is 10 amino acids. The germline V gene has CDR1 WNHNN and CDR2 SYGVQD (reference sequence). CDR3 DNA sequence: TGCGCCAGCAGGGATGGTGGCTACACCTTC. This sequence encodes CASRDGGYTF.

V usage is TRBV7-9 and J usage is TRBJ1-4; D possibly corresponds to TRBD1 (6 bases). Germline CDR1 and CDR2: SEHNR and FQNEAQ (reference sequence). The CDR3 sequence is 17 residues long. Deletions cut 1 base from V and 0 bases from J, with 12 bases between. CDR3 amino acids: CASSLGDRIPTNEKLFF. In DNA, the CDR3 is TGTGCCAGCAGCTTAGGTGACAGGATCCCAACTAATGAAAAACTGTTTTTT. Based on the CDR3 plus reference TRBV7-9 and TRBJ1-4, the full variable domain is DTGVSQNPRHKITKRGQNVTFRCDPISEHNRLYWYRQTLGQGPEFLTYFQNEAQLEKSRLLSDRFSAERPKGSFSTLEIQRTEQGDSAMYLCASSLGDRIPTNEKLFFGSGTQLSVL.

This chain joins TRBV4-3 and TRBJ1-1; TRBD1 is a possible D gene (5 bases). The germline V gene encodes CDR1 LGHNA and CDR2 YSLEER. CDR3 length equals 15 residues. Trimming cost V 0 bases and J 4 bases, with 12 bases left between them. The CDR3 DNA reads TGCGCCAGCAGCCAAGATCGGGGCAGAGGCACTGAAGCTTTCTTT. This gives the protein CASSQDRGRGTEAFF.

V gene TRBV7-2 combines with J gene TRBJ2-2; D is ambiguous. Germline loops: CDR1 SGHTA, CDR2 FQGNSA. V lost 1 base and J 6 bases, leaving 9 bases between the germline ends. CDR3 size: 14 residues. CDR3 in amino acids: CASSLVRRPGELFF. CDR3 DNA: TGTGCCAGCAGCTTAGTTCGACGGCCCGGGGAGCTGTTTTTT.

In regard to this clone: Other DNA sequences in the same sample also yield this CDR3. The rearrangement links TRBV6-6 to TRBJ1-1; D call uncertain. The V end lost 2 bases, the J end lost 0 bases, and 4 bases lay between the germline ends. The CDR3 spans 13 residues. Germline CDR1 reads MNHNY; CDR2 reads SVGAGI (reference sequence). CDR3: CASSYSLNTEAFF. The DNA of the CDR3 is TGTGCCAGCAGTTACAGCCTGAACACTGAAGCTTTCTTT.

V and J are TRBV27 and TRBJ2-1; D gene unclear. V was cut by 6 bases and J by 0 bases, with 12 bases left in between. Germline assignment: CDR1 MNHEY and CDR2 SMNVEV (reference sequence). This CDR3 is built from 15 residues. CDR3 in amino acids: CASSSDLSSYNEQFF. CDR3 in DNA: TGTGCCAGCAGCTCCGACCTTAGCTCCTACAATGAGCAGTTCTTC.

The chain combines TRBV5-1 with TRBJ1-1; D remains unclear. CDR1 is SGHRS, CDR2 YFSETQ, per germline. V was cut by 0 bases and J by 1 base, with 7 bases left in between. CDR3 size: 14 residues. The CDR3 DNA reads TGCGCCAGCAGCTTGGACAGCCGGAACACTGAAGCTTTCTTT. Translation gives CASSLDSRNTEAFF.

V usage is TRBV5-8 and J usage is TRBJ1-5, with TRBD1 matching over 8 bases. With 4 bases clipped from V and 0 bases from J, the junction kept 6 bases outside the gene matches. The CDR3 spans 16 residues. Germline CDR1 SGHTS, CDR2 YDEGEE. The CDR3 DNA follows: TGTGCCAGCAGCATTCAGACAGGGGATAGCAATCAGCCCCAGCATTTT. Translation gives CASSIQTGDSNQPQHF.

V and J are TRBV5-1 and TRBJ1-3; D is unclear. The CDR3 contains 16 residues. In germline, CDR1 is SGHRS, CDR2 YFSETQ. Trimming took 0 bases from V and 7 from J, leaving 17 bases between them. DNA for the CDR3: TGCGCCAGCAGCTTGGCCAATAGGGCTTCGGGGAACACCATATATTTT. It specifies CASSLANRASGNTIYF.

The chain links TRBV5-6 to TRBJ2-3; 9 bases fit TRBD2. After removal of 4 bases from V and 6 bases from J, the junction contained 12 bases not matched to a gene. The CDR3 is made up of 16 amino acids. Per the germline V gene, CDR1 is SGHDT and CDR2 is YYEEEE. This chain's CDR3 is CASSDRLAGFRDTQYF. The CDR3 DNA reads TGTGCCAGCAGCGACCGGCTAGCGGGGTTTCGGGATACGCAGTATTTT.

J is TRBJ2-3 and V is TRBV28; the match to TRBD2 covers 9 bases. There are 21 residues in the CDR3. Germline V gene data show CDR1 as MDHEN and CDR2 as SYDVKM. V lost 6 bases to trimming and J lost 4 bases; unmatched junction nucleotides: 26. As DNA, the CDR3 is TGTGCCAGCAGCCAAACCGCCCGCCGGGCTAGCGGGACATATTCTTCAGATACGCAGTATTTT. It translates to CASSQTARRASGTYSSDTQYF.

The chain recombines TRBV7-2 with TRBJ2-4; 11 nucleotides agree with TRBD2. Trimming at V came to 1 base and at J to 6 bases, leaving 2 bases not matched to a gene. CDR3 length equals 15 residues. Germline V CDR1 and CDR2: SGHTA, FQGNSA. CDR3 sequence (DNA): TGTGCCAGCAGCTTAGAACTAGCGGGAGCAAACATTCAGTACTTC. The encoded protein is CASSLELAGANIQYF.

This chain joins TRBV28 and TRBJ1-2, with 7 bases that match TRBD1. V lost 6 bases, J lost 3 bases, and 16 bases stayed unmatched. The CDR3 sequence is 17 residues long. Germline CDR1 is MDHEN and CDR2 is SYDVKM. CDR3 in amino acids: CASSRRQGVQTHYGYTF. The CDR3 bases are TGTGCCAGCAGCCGTCGACAGGGAGTTCAGACCCACTATGGCTACACCTTC.

The V gene is TRBV6-1, the J gene TRBJ2-7; TRBD1 is a possible D gene (6 bases). V was cut by 8 bases and J by 4 bases, with 9 bases left in between. Looked up from germline, CDR1 is MNHNS and CDR2 is SASEGT. The length of the CDR3 is 11 residues. The CDR3 coding sequence is TGTGCCAGCGATACAGGGTACGAGCAGTACTTC. Its translation: CASDTGYEQYF.

The chain is built from TRBV28 and TRBJ2-7; D possibly corresponds to TRBD1 (6 bases). V was shortened by 5 bases and J by 2 bases, with 13 bases between the two germline ends. The CDR3 is 14 amino acids. Germline V lookup: CDR1 MDHEN, CDR2 SYDVKM. The CDR3 region has the DNA TGTGCCAGCAGTGGACCGGGACAAGCCTACGAGCAGTACTTC. It yields the protein CASSGPGQAYEQYF. The whole variable domain, filled in from reference TRBV28 and TRBJ2-7, reads DVKVTQSSRYLVKRTGEKVFLECVQDMDHENMFWYRQDPGLGLRLIYFSYDVKMKEKGDIPEGYSVSREKKERFSLILESASTNQTSMYLCASSGPGQAYEQYFGPGTRLTVT.

The J gene is TRBJ2-1, the V gene TRBV11-3; tentatively, D is TRBD2 (6 bases). Trimming removed 5 bases from V and 4 bases from J, with 12 bases in between. CDR3 size: 14 residues. Germline CDR1 and CDR2: SGHNT and YENEEA. CDR3 in DNA: TGTGCCAGCAGCCGCGGGACTTCTTACAATGAGCAGTTCTTC. Translation gives CASSRGTSYNEQFF.

The gene calls are TRBV10-3 and TRBJ2-1, with unresolved D. V lost 8 bases and J lost 6, with 14 bases in between. CDR1 ENHRY and CDR2 SYGVKD come from the germline V gene. The CDR3 is 13 residues long. The CDR3 protein is CAIGTVDPNEQFF. The CDR3 region has the DNA TGTGCCATCGGAACGGTCGATCCCAATGAGCAGTTCTTC.

The chain recombines TRBV15 with TRBJ2-1; D may be TRBD2 (6 bases). The CDR3 runs 16 residues. Trimming removed 3 bases at V and 5 bases at J, with 17 bases between. The germline CDR1 and CDR2 sequences are LNHNV and YYDKDF (reference sequence). The CDR3 DNA is TGTGCCACCAGCAGGTCAGCCGGGGACTCTAACAATGAGCAGTTCTTC. It encodes CATSRSAGDSNNEQFF. Using reference TRBV15 and TRBJ2-1 for the parts outside the CDR3, the full variable domain is DAMVIQNPRYQVTQFGKPVTLSCSQTLNHNVMYWYQQKSSQAPKLLFHYYDKDFNNEADTPDNFQSRRPNTSFCFLDIRSPGLGDTAMYLCATSRSAGDSNNEQFFGPGTRLTVL.

The V and J genes are TRBV6-1 and TRBJ1-6, with D unresolved. Germline V gene sequence: CDR1 MNHNS, CDR2 SASEGT. Deletions cut 3 bases from V and 6 bases from J, with 6 bases between. The CDR3 runs to 13 residues. CDR3 sequence reads: CASSEGTNSPLHF. CDR3 nucleotides: TGTGCCAGCAGTGAGGGCACTAATTCACCCCTCCACTTT.

The chain employs TRBV12-2 and TRBJ2-1; the table assigns TRBD2, which was not confirmed against the DNA. TRBV12-2 is a pseudogene. The CDR3 has 16 amino acids. The CDR3 DNA follows: TGTGCAAGTCGCTCAGCCAGACTAGCGGGAGATGATGAGCAGTTCTTC. Protein sequence: CASRSARLAGDDEQFF.